Sequencing of this T cell receptor (beta chain) was carried out in a study of cytomegalovirus exposure and HLA in healthy donors. This clone was detected only once. Its antigen is still unknown. The PCR was carried out with 60 Vbeta primers and 13 Jbeta primers. Repertoires were generated with immunoSEQ multiplex PCR, while TCRdb's copy carries only in-frame clones and drops some. The repertoire holds about 110,000 clones, with roughly 76% as singletons. CDR1 is MNHEY and CDR2 is SVGAGI in the germline V gene. Trimming removed 7 bases from V and 4 bases from J, with 13 bases in between. This CDR3 comprises 13 residues. Overall study findings and caveats: For most TCR sequences rarity was the rule, although some public TCRs occurred in many donors. TCR beta V- and J-gene trimming was later associated with a missense DCLRE1C variant. A classifier reportedly called cytomegalovirus status with high sensitivity and specificity. Certain indistinguishable V segments, among them TRBV6-2 and TRBV6-3, were excluded.

The J gene is TRBJ1-1, the V gene TRBV6-5; D call uncertain. This TCR was sampled from a man aged 25 to 40 in good health and CMV-seropositive. Sequencing was performed on PBMCs. The CDR3 loop is CASIKTGFTEAFF. In DNA form, the CDR3 reads TGTGCCAGCATCAAAACGGGGTTCACTGAAGCTTTCTTT.